The TCR beta chain described here comes from a study of OX40 agonist ivuxolimab in advanced cancers. The repertoire was sequenced with immunoSEQ multiplex PCR; TCRdb's copy has only in-frame clones and lacks some. The sample shows 65,000 to 95,000 clones, around 88% of them seen only once. The CDR3 runs to 14 residues. V dropped 0 bases and J dropped 3 bases, with 8 bases sitting between them. Per the germline V gene, CDR1 is LGHNA and CDR2 is YSLEER. The chain has TRBV4-3 and TRBJ1-1, with a tentative D call TRBD1 (6 bases). This clonotype was sampled from an adult with an advanced solid tumor such as melanoma, head and neck, liver or kidney cancer. The sequences come from CD4+ or CD8+ T cells sorted from blood, collected in a trial of the OX40 agonist ivuxolimab. CDR3 coding DNA: TGCGCCAGCAGCCAAGACCCAGGGGACACTGAAGCTTTCTTT. Translation gives CASSQDPGDTEAFF.